The text below deals with one TCR beta chain. Profiling relied on immunoSEQ multiplex PCR, and the TCRdb table lists in-frame clones only, not all of them. The sample records roughly 200,000 clones, 70% to 90% being singletons. With V trimmed by 4 bases and J by 10 bases, 6 bases remained unmatched. The length of the CDR3 is 14 residues. Germline V gene sequence: CDR1 MNHEY, CDR2 SMNVEV (reference sequence). The entry originates in a study of blood T cell repertoires in COVID-19. Study overall: Samples of COVID-19 (acute and convalescent) were obtained from the United States, Italy and Spain.

This sequence originates from a man at least 80 years old with acute or convalescent COVID-19. The V and J genes are TRBV27 and TRBJ2-3; 12 bases are a match to TRBD2. The sample taken for sequencing was peripheral blood. The CDR3 region has the DNA TGTGCCAGCAGTTCCGGGACTAGCGGGTTATCGCAGTATTTT. It encodes CASSSGTSGLSQYF.